This TCR beta chain was observed in a study of T cell repertoires in cytomegalovirus infection. Study in general: As its CMV epitopes, the study selected recently identified HLA-C-restricted and well-studied HLA-B-restricted targets. Public TCR beta signatures marked donors with CMV infection and the matching HLA.

J gave up 3 bases and V 5 bases, and 6 bases lay outside the gene matches. The CDR3 contains 15 residues. Germline V gene data show CDR1 as LNHDA and CDR2 as SQIVND (reference sequence). Findings of the study overall: HLA-C-restricted CMV clonotypes gave the most frequent clonotype in two of eight donors.

TCRdb passed the reads through MiXCR, listing each CDR3 protein once. The sample yields around 900,000 distinct CDR3 sequences, roughly 31% seen once. As regards this clonotype: Its antigen is not identified.

The sequencing here drew on cultured CD8+ T cells from PBMCs, taken from culture after CMV antigen stimulation. V gene TRBV19 combines with J gene TRBJ1-5; 8 positions match TRBD1. The clonotype was recovered from a human donor in good health (CMV status not recorded). Some clones in this sample may be carry-over from other donors' samples. CDR3 DNA sequence: TGTGCCAGTAGTTCTCAGACAGGGGTCAATCAGCCCCAGCATTTT. Amino acids: CASSSQTGVNQPQHF.